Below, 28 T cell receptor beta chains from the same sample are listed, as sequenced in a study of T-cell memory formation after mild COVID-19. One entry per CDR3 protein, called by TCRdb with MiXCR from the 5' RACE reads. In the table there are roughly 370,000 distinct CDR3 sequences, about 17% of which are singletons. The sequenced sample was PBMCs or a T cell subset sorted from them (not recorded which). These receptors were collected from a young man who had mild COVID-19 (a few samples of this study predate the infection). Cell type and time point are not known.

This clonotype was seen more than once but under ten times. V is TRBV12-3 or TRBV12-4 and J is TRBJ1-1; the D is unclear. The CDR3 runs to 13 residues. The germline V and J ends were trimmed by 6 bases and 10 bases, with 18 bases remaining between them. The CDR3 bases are TGTGCCAGCAGCCGGACGGAATTTCGGGGAGCTTTCTTT. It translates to CASSRTEFRGAFF.

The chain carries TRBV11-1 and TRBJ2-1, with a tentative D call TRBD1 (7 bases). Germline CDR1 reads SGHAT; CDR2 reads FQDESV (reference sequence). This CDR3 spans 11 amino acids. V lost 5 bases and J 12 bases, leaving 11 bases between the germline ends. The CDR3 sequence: CASSAGGWQFF. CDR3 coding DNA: TGTGCCAGCAGCGCAGGGGGGTGGCAGTTCTTC. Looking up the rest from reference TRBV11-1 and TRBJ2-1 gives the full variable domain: EAEVAQSPRYKITEKSQAVAFWCDPISGHATLYWYRQILGQGPELLVQFQDESVVDDSQLPKDRFSAERLKGVDSTLKIQPAELGDSAMYLCASSAGGWQFFGPGTRLTVL.

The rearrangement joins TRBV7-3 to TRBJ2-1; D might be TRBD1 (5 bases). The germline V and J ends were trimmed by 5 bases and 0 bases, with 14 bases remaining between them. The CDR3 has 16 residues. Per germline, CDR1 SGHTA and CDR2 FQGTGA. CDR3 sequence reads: CASSQGSESSYNEQFF. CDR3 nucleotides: TGTGCCAGCAGCCAGGGCTCAGAGAGCTCCTACAATGAGCAGTTCTTC.

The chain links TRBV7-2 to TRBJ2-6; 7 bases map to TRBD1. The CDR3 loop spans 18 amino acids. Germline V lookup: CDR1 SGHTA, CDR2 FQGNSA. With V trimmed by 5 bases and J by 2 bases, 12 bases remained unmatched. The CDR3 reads CASSLSTGPSAGANVLTF. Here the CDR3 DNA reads TGTGCCAGCAGCCTTTCGACAGGGCCATCCGCTGGGGCCAACGTCCTGACTTTC.

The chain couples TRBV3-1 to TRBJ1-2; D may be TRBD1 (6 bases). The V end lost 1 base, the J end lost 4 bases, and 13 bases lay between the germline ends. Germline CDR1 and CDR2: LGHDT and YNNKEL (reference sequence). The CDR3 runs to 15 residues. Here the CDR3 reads CASSQGGAEGYGYTF. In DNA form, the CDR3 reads TGTGCCAGCAGCCAAGGGGGGGCGGAAGGCTATGGCTACACCTTC.

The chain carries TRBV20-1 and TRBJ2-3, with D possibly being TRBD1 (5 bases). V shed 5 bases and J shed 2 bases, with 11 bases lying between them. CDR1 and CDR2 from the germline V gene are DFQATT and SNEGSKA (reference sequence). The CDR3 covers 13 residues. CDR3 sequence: CSAAGPNTDTQYF. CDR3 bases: TGCAGTGCTGCAGGGCCGAACACAGATACGCAGTATTTT.

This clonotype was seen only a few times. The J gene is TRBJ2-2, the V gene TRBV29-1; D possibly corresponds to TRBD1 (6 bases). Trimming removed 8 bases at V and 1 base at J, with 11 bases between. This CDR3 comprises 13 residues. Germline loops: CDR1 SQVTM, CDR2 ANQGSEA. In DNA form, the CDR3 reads TGCAGCATCCAAGGGGGGAACACCGGGGAGCTGTTTTTT. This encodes CSIQGGNTGELFF.

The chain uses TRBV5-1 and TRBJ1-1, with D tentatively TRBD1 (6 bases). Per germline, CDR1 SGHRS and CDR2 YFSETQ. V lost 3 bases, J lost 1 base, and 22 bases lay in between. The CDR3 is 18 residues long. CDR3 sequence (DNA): TGCGCCAGCAGCTCGCCCGTTGGACAGCCAATTTCGAACACTGAAGCTTTCTTT. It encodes CASSSPVGQPISNTEAFF.

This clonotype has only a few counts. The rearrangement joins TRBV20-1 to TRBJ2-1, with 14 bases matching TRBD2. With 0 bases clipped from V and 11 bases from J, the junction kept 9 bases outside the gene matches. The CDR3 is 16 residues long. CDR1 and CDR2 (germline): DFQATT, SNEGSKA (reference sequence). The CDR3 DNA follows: TGCAGTGCTAGAGATGTTGCGACTAGCGGGGGGGCGAAGCAGTTCTTC. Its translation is CSARDVATSGGAKQFF.

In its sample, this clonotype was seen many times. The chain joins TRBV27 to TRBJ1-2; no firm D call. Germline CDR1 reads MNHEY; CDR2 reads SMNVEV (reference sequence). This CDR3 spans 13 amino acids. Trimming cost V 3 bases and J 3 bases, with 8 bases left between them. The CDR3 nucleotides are TGTGCCAGCAGTTTGAACAGCCACTATGGCTACACCTTC. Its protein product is CASSLNSHYGYTF.

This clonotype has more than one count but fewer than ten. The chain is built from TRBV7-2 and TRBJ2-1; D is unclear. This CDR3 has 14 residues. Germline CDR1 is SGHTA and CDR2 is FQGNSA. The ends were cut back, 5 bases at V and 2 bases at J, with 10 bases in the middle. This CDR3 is CASSRDQAYNEQFF. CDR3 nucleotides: TGTGCCAGCAGCCGCGACCAAGCCTACAATGAGCAGTTCTTC.

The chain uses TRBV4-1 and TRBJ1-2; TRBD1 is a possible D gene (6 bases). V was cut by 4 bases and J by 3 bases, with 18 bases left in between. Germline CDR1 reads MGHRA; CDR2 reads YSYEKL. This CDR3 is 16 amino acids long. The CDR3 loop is CASSRIGTTVDYGYTF. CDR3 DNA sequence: TGCGCCAGCAGCCGGATCGGGACAACGGTCGACTATGGCTACACCTTC.

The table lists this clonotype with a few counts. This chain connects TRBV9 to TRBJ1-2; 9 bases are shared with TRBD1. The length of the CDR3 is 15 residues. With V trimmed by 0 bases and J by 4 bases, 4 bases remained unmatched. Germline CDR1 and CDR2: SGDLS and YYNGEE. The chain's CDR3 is CASSVDRTGAYGYTF. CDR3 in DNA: TGTGCCAGCAGCGTAGATAGGACAGGGGCCTATGGCTACACCTTC.

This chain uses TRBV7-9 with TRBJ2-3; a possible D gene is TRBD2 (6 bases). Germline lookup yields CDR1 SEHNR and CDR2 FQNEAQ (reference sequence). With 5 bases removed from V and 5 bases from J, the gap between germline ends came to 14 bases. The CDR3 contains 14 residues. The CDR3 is CASSPWGVGDTQYF. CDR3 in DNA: TGTGCCAGCAGCCCATGGGGGGTTGGAGATACGCAGTATTTT. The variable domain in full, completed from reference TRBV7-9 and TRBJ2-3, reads DTGVSQNPRHKITKRGQNVTFRCDPISEHNRLYWYRQTLGQGPEFLTYFQNEAQLEKSRLLSDRFSAERPKGSFSTLEIQRTEQGDSAMYLCASSPWGVGDTQYFGPGTRLTVL.

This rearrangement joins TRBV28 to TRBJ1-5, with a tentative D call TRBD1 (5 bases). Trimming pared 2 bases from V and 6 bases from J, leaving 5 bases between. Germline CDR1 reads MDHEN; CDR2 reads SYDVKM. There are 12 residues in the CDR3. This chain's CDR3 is CASSLDSQPQHF. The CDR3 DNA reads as TGTGCCAGCAGTTTAGACAGTCAGCCCCAGCATTTT. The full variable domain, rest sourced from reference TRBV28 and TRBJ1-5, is DVKVTQSSRYLVKRTGEKVFLECVQDMDHENMFWYRQDPGLGLRLIYFSYDVKMKEKGDIPEGYSVSREKKERFSLILESASTNQTSMYLCASSLDSQPQHFGDGTRLSIL.

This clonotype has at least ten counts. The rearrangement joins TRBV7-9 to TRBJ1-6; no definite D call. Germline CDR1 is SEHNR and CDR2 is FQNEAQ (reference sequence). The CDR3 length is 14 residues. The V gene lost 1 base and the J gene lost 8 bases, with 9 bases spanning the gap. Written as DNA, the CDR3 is TGTGCCAGCAGCTTAGGGGAAGGTTATTCACCCCTCCACTTT. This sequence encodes CASSLGEGYSPLHF.

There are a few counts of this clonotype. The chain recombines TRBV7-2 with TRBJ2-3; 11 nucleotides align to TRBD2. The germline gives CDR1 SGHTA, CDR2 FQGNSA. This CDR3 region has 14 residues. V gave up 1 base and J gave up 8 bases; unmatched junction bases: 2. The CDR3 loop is CASSLGLAGGTQYF. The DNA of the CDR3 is TGTGCCAGCAGCTTAGGGCTAGCGGGGGGTACGCAGTATTTT.

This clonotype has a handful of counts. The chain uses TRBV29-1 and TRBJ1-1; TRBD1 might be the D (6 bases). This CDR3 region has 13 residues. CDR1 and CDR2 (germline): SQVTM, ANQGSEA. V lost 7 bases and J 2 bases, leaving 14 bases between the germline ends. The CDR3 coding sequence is TGCAGCGCCTCCCAGGGGATTAACACTGAAGCTTTCTTT. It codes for CSASQGINTEAFF.

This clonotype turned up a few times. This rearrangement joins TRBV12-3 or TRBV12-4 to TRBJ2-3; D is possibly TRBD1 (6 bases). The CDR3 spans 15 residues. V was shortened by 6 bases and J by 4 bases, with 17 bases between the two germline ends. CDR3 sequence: CASSPRDNRADTQYF. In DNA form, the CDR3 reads TGTGCCAGCAGCCCAAGGGACAATCGTGCAGATACGCAGTATTTT.

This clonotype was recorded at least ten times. The CDR3 loop reads CASSRSNTEAFF. The CDR3, as DNA: TGTGCCAGCAGTCGGAGTAACACTGAAGCTTTCTTT. The rearrangement links TRBV12-3 or TRBV12-4 to TRBJ1-1; D gene unclear. The CDR3 runs to 12 residues. Trimming took off 5 bases at V and 2 bases at J, with 6 bases between the two ends.

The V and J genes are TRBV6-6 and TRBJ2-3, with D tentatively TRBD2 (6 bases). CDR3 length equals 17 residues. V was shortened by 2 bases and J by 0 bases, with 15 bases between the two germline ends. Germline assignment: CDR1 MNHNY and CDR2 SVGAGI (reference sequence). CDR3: CASSYGGLRTSTDTQYF. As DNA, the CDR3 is TGTGCCAGCAGTTACGGGGGGTTGAGAACTAGCACAGATACGCAGTATTTT.

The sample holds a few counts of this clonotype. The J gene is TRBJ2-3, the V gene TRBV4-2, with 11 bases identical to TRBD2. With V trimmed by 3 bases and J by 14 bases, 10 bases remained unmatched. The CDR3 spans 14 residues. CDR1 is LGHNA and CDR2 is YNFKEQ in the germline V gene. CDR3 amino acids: CASSQTGTSGCPYF. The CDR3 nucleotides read TGTGCCAGCAGCCAGACCGGGACTAGCGGTTGTCCGTATTTT.

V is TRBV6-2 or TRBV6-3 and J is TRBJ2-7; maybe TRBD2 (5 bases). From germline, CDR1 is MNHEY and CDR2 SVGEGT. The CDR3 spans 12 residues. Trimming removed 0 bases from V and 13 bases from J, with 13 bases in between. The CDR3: CASSYSIGDSYF. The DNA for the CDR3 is TGTGCCAGCAGTTACTCGATCGGGGATTCTTACTTC.

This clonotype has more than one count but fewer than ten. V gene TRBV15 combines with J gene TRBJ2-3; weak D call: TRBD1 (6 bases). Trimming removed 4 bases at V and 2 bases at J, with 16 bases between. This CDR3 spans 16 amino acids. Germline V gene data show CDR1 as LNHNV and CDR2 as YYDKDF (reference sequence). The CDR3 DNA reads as TGTGCCACCAGCACGGCGCCGGGACACTACACAGATACGCAGTATTTT. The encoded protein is CATSTAPGHYTDTQYF.

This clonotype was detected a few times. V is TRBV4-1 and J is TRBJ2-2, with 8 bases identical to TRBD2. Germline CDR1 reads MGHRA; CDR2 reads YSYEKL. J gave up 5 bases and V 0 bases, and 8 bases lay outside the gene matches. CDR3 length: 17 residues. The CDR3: CASSQEGLGGVTGELFF. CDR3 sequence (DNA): TGCGCCAGCAGCCAAGAGGGCCTCGGGGGGGTTACCGGGGAGCTGTTTTTT.

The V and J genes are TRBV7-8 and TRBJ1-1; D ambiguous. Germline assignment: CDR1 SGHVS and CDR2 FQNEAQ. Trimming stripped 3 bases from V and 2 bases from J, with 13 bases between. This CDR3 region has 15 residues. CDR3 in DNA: TGTGCCAGCAGCTTGGAGATGACCCTAAACACTGAAGCTTTCTTT. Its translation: CASSLEMTLNTEAFF.

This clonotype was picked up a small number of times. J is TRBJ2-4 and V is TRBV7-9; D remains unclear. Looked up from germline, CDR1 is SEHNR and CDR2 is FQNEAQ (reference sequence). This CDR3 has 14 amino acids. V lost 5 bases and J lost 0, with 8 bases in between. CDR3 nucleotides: TGTGCCAGCAGCCCCCTCGGAGCCAAAAACATTCAGTACTTC. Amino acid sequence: CASSPLGAKNIQYF.

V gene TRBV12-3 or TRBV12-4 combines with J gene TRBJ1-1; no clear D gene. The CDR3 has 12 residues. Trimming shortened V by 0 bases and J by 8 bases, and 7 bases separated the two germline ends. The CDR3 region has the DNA TGTGCCAGCAGTTTAGCGGTTCCCGAAGCTTTCTTT. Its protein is CASSLAVPEAFF.